One and the same sample provided the 9 T cell receptor beta chains below, sequenced in a study of a mutant IDH1 vaccine in newly diagnosed glioma. Their antigen targets remain unknown. The time point is: week 35, safety follow-up. Doses of 300 ug of mutant IDH1 20-mer peptide were given with topical imiquimod. TCRdb keeps only in-frame clones here, not all; method: immunoSEQ multiplex PCR. The table has more than 25,000 clones, almost 80% seen once. The sample here was PBMCs, taken from a glioma patient whose treatment included an IDH1 peptide vaccine. The receptors were gathered from a woman in her twenties or thirties with glioma. Some clones in this sample may be carry-over from other donors' samples.

The V gene is TRBV27, the J gene TRBJ2-3, with TRBD1 identical over 9 bases. This CDR3 has 14 residues. The V gene end was trimmed by 6 bases and the J gene end by 4 bases; junction bases not matched to a gene: 5. CDR1 is MNHEY, CDR2 SMNVEV, per germline (reference sequence). The CDR3 bases are TGTGCCAGCAGGGACAGGGGTTGGTCAGATACGCAGTATTTT. Translated, it gives CASRDRGWSDTQYF.

This clone appeared once. The gene calls are TRBV28 and TRBJ1-1; TRBD1 is a possible D gene (6 bases). Trimming cost V 6 bases and J 0 bases, with 14 bases left between them. The CDR3 is 15 residues long. The germline V gene encodes CDR1 MDHEN and CDR2 SYDVKM. CDR3 protein: CASSLRQVMNTEAFF. CDR3 DNA sequence: TGTGCCAGCAGCCTCCGACAGGTTATGAACACTGAAGCTTTCTTT.

CDR3 amino acids: CASSFQAGVGYNEQFF. The CDR3 nucleotides read TGCGCCAGCAGCTTCCAAGCGGGAGTAGGCTACAATGAGCAGTTCTTC. The chain carries TRBV5-1 and TRBJ2-1; the match to TRBD2 covers 8 bases. This CDR3 is 16 amino acids long. Germline lookup yields CDR1 SGHRS and CDR2 YFSETQ. With 2 bases clipped from V and 3 bases from J, the junction kept 7 bases outside the gene matches.

The chain uses TRBV7-9 and TRBJ2-7; D perhaps matches TRBD1 (6 bases). The CDR3 spans 16 residues. V was trimmed by 1 base and J by 0 bases, leaving 13 bases between them. CDR1 is SEHNR and CDR2 is FQNEAQ in the germline V gene (reference sequence). CDR3 protein: CASSLGTATFSYEQYF. The CDR3 nucleotides are TGTGCCAGCAGCTTAGGGACAGCCACTTTCTCCTACGAGCAGTACTTC.

The rearrangement uses TRBV25-1 and TRBJ1-1; D is unresolved. Trimming pared 4 bases from V and 0 bases from J, leaving 12 bases between. Looked up from germline, CDR1 is MGHDK and CDR2 is SYGVNS. The CDR3 has 15 amino acids. The CDR3 loop reads CASSGSRALNTEAFF. CDR3 bases: TGTGCCAGCAGTGGCTCAAGGGCACTGAACACTGAAGCTTTCTTT.

The chain combines TRBV25-1 with TRBJ2-2, with no clear D. Germline V CDR1 and CDR2: MGHDK, SYGVNS. With 6 bases removed from V and 6 bases from J, the gap between germline ends came to 5 bases. The CDR3 has 11 residues. CDR3 DNA sequence: TGTGCCAGCAGGGATGCCGGGGAGCTGTTTTTT. Translating it yields CASRDAGELFF.

This clone was counted a single time. The chain combines TRBV10-2 with TRBJ2-7; a possible D gene is TRBD1 (6 bases). The V end lost 8 bases, the J end lost 2 bases, and 16 bases lay between the germline ends. CDR3 length equals 14 residues. Germline lookup yields CDR1 WSHSY and CDR2 SAAADI. The CDR3 region is CASSPDRKPYEQYF. The CDR3, as DNA: TGCGCCAGCTCCCCGGACAGAAAACCCTACGAGCAGTACTTC.

This clone came up once. This sequence joins TRBV4-1 and TRBJ2-7; D may be TRBD1 (7 bases). There are 16 residues in the CDR3. V was cut by 0 bases and J by 1 base, with 13 bases left in between. Per germline, CDR1 MGHRA and CDR2 YSYEKL. The DNA for the CDR3 is TGCGCCAGCAGCCAAGAGGAGACAGGGACTTCCTACGAGCAGTACTTC. Encoded protein: CASSQEETGTSYEQYF.

This clone was detected only a few times. The chain links TRBV6-1 to TRBJ2-2; perhaps D is TRBD1 or TRBD2 (7 bases each). Germline V gene lookup returns CDR1 MNHNS and CDR2 SASEGT. V was pared by 7 bases and J by 6 bases, with 12 bases between. The CDR3 runs 13 residues. In DNA, the CDR3 is TGTGCCAGCACAGCAGGGGGGGCCGGGGAGCTGTTTTTT. It yields the protein CASTAGGAGELFF.